Sequencing of this TCR beta chain was carried out in a study of blood T cell repertoires in COVID-19. Study summary: Spain, Italy and the United States supplied samples that represented acute and convalescent COVID-19.

Per germline, CDR1 MNHEY and CDR2 SVGAGI. The CDR3 loop spans 14 amino acids. V was shortened by 6 bases and J by 4 bases, with 15 bases between the two germline ends. This clone was recorded once. In the original processing: The assay estimated nucleated cells by amplifying reference gene primers. TCRdb keeps only in-frame clones here, not all; method: immunoSEQ multiplex PCR. The V and J calls and the clone size are those of that table, but D and trimming were determined from the DNA. The table has roughly 280,000 clones, around 87% seen once. The Seattle patients joined while their infection was active and were tracked longitudinally afterward.

This sequence originates from a woman aged 55-70 years with COVID-19, enrolled during active disease. The specimen was peripheral blood. The gene calls are TRBV6-5 and TRBJ1-1, with a weak D call TRBD1 (6 bases). This chain's CDR3 is CASRTDSVTTEAFF. CDR3 DNA sequence: TGTGCCAGCAGAACGGACAGCGTGACCACTGAAGCTTTCTTT.